A single sample gave rise to the 3 T cell receptor beta chains below, sequenced in a study of blood T cell repertoires in COVID-19. Data came from immunoSEQ multiplex PCR; TCRdb stores just in-frame clones and leaves some out. The sample yields approximately 290,000 clones, about four fifths seen once. Sequenced input: peripheral blood. The source of these receptors is a person aged 65 to 85 with COVID-19, enrolled during active disease.

The CDR3 reads CASSLAGDTQYF. CDR3 nucleotide sequence: TGTGCCAGCAGTTTGGCAGGAGATACGCAGTATTTT. This chain uses TRBV28 with TRBJ2-3; no definite D call. This CDR3 is 12 amino acids long. CDR1 MDHEN and CDR2 SYDVKM come from the germline V gene. Trimming removed 3 bases at V and 5 bases at J, with 6 bases between.

The chain employs TRBV19 and TRBJ2-1, with 7 bases identical to TRBD1. Germline CDR1 LNHDA, CDR2 SQIVND (reference sequence). CDR3 length equals 12 residues. The trim removed 5 bases at V and 10 bases at J, leaving 5 bases unmatched. The CDR3 spells CASSATGVEQFF. The CDR3, as DNA: TGTGCCAGTAGTGCAACAGGGGTCGAGCAGTTCTTC.

This chain uses TRBV7-9 with TRBJ1-5; D is uncertain. V dropped 0 bases and J dropped 2 bases, with 8 bases sitting between them. The CDR3 totals 15 residues. Germline lookup yields CDR1 SEHNR and CDR2 FQNEAQ (reference sequence). The CDR3: CASSLAVGGNQPQHF. CDR3 in DNA: TGTGCCAGCAGCTTAGCGGTGGGAGGCAATCAGCCCCAGCATTTT.